The 25 T cell receptor beta chains below come from one sample, sequenced in a study of blood T cell repertoires in COVID-19. The table came from immunoSEQ multiplex PCR; TCRdb's copy has only in-frame clones and leaves some out. The data hold around 180,000 clones, with over 75% observed a single time. Sequencing used peripheral blood. These receptors were collected from a man between 60 and 75 years old with acute or convalescent COVID-19.

The rearrangement links TRBV6-5 to TRBJ2-4; D is undetermined. Germline loops: CDR1 MNHEY, CDR2 SVGAGI. The CDR3 totals 14 residues. Trimming took 2 bases from V and 9 from J, leaving 14 bases between them. The CDR3 loop reads CASSYDHPTGIQYF. In nucleotides, the CDR3 is TGTGCCAGCAGTTACGATCACCCCACCGGCATTCAGTACTTC.

Notes on this clone: Its ends do not fully match the called genes, so a read error is possible. This sequence joins TRBV3-1 (or the pseudogene TRBV3-2) and TRBJ1-2, with a possible D match to TRBD1 (5 bases). Germline V gives CDR1 LGHDT, CDR2 YNNKEL (reference sequence). This CDR3 is built from 13 residues. The CDR3 loop reads CASSKDRLYGYTF. CDR3 coding DNA: TGTGCCAGCAGCAAAGACAGACTTTATGGCTACACCTTC.

The chain carries TRBV27 and TRBJ1-6; TRBD1 matches at 8 bases. CDR1 MNHEY and CDR2 SMNVEV come from the germline V gene (reference sequence). The CDR3 loop spans 15 amino acids. The trim removed 5 bases at V and 10 bases at J, leaving 10 bases unmatched. CDR3 region: CASSNTDRERSPLHF. The CDR3 bases are TGTGCCAGCAGTAATACGGACAGGGAACGCTCACCCCTCCACTTT.

In this sample, this clone turned up once. The rearrangement links TRBV27 to TRBJ2-1; 10 bases are a match to TRBD2. CDR1 and CDR2 from the germline V gene are MNHEY and SMNVEV (reference sequence). V shed 5 bases, J shed 8 bases, and the junction held 15 bases outside the gene matches. This CDR3 is 17 amino acids long. CDR3 in DNA: TGTGCCAGCAGTCCCAGCGCCTCAGCGGGAGGGCCACATGAGCAGTTCTTC. Protein sequence: CASSPSASAGGPHEQFF.

This rearrangement joins TRBV28 to TRBJ2-1, with D hard to call. The CDR3 extends over 13 amino acids. Trimming took 2 bases from V and 4 from J, leaving 6 bases between them. Per germline, CDR1 MDHEN and CDR2 SYDVKM. The CDR3 DNA reads as TGTGCCAGCAGTTTAGACACTTACAATGAGCAGTTCTTC. It is translated as CASSLDTYNEQFF.

J is TRBJ1-5 and V is TRBV6-2 or TRBV6-3; 12 nucleotides line up with TRBD1. V shed 6 bases, J shed 6 bases, and the junction held 15 bases outside the gene matches. The CDR3 length is 18 residues. Germline values: CDR1 MNHEY, CDR2 SVGEGT. CDR3 protein: CASSQGPSGQGAAQPQHF. CDR3 DNA: TGTGCCAGCAGCCAGGGCCCCTCGGGACAGGGGGCGGCTCAGCCCCAGCATTTT.

This clone has just one count. The V gene is TRBV4-2, the J gene TRBJ2-1; perhaps TRBD1 as D (5 bases). V was cut by 1 base and J by 6 bases, with 16 bases left in between. CDR3 length: 16 residues. Germline CDR1 LGHNA, CDR2 YNFKEQ. The CDR3 is CASSQGGRYLGNEQFF. CDR3 nucleotide sequence: TGTGCCAGCAGCCAAGGGGGCAGGTATTTGGGCAATGAGCAGTTCTTC.

The chain is built from TRBV6-5 and TRBJ2-1, with D perhaps TRBD2 (6 bases). The CDR3 is 15 amino acids. The germline V gene has CDR1 MNHEY and CDR2 SVGAGI. V lost 0 bases to trimming and J lost 7 bases, with 13 bases between them. DNA of the CDR3: TGTGCCAGCAGTTACTCGCCGGGAGCTGGGAATGAGCAGTTCTTC. Its protein product is CASSYSPGAGNEQFF.

This chain connects TRBV3-1 (or the pseudogene TRBV3-2) to TRBJ1-4; 8 bases are shared with TRBD1. J lost 3 bases, V lost 1 base, and 13 bases had no gene match. CDR1 is LGHDT and CDR2 is YNNKEL in the germline V gene (reference sequence). This CDR3 comprises 19 residues. Written as DNA, the CDR3 is TGTGCCAGCAGCCAAGGAAGAAGTCTTGCGGACAGGGCTAATGAAAAACTGTTTTTT. Protein product: CASSQGRSLADRANEKLFF.

The V and J genes are TRBV7-8 and TRBJ2-5; 8 bases align to TRBD2. CDR1 and CDR2 (germline): SGHVS, FQNEAQ. V was clipped by 5 bases and J by 1 base; unmatched bases: 9. This CDR3 comprises 16 residues. The CDR3 DNA reads TGTGCCAGCAGCCTCCGGGGACTAGTCATCCAAGAGACCCAGTACTTC. Its protein product is CASSLRGLVIQETQYF.

In this sample, this clone turned up once. The chain uses TRBV9 and TRBJ2-1; 7 bases align to TRBD2. CDR1 is SGDLS and CDR2 is YYNGEE in the germline V gene. J was trimmed by 7 bases and V by 3 bases; bases with no gene match: 19. The CDR3 is made up of 18 amino acids. The CDR3: CASSGTATSSGLWNEQFF. The CDR3 nucleotides read TGTGCCAGCAGCGGAACGGCCACCTCTAGCGGCCTTTGGAATGAGCAGTTCTTC. The full variable domain, in which reference TRBV9 and TRBJ2-1 provide the parts outside the CDR3, is DSGVTQTPKHLITATGQRVTLRCSPRSGDLSVYWYQQSLDQGLQFLIQYYNGEERAKGNILERFSAQQFPDLHSELNLSSLELGDSALYFCASSGTATSSGLWNEQFFGPGTRLTVL.

In its sample, this clone was seen once. The rearrangement uses TRBV14 and TRBJ2-2; 7 nucleotides line up with TRBD2. Germline CDR1 and CDR2: SGHDN and FVKESK. This CDR3 region has 16 residues. Germline trimming cut 4 bases from V and 4 bases from J; bases unmatched to any gene: 9. The CDR3 loop reads CASSPASGAFTGELFF. The CDR3 DNA reads as TGTGCCAGCAGCCCTGCTAGCGGCGCCTTCACCGGGGAGCTGTTTTTT.

The rearrangement uses TRBV3-1 (or the pseudogene TRBV3-2) and TRBJ2-3, with D unclear. The germline V and J ends were trimmed by 1 base and 0 bases, with 17 bases remaining between them. The CDR3 is made up of 18 amino acids. Looked up from germline, CDR1 is LGHDT and CDR2 is YNNKEL (reference sequence). The CDR3 loop reads CASSQGYGFDFSTDTQYF. CDR3 bases: TGTGCCAGCAGCCAAGGTTACGGTTTCGACTTTAGCACAGATACGCAGTATTTT.

The CDR3 spells CASSLGQSHEQYF. In nucleotides, the CDR3 is TGTGCCAGTAGTCTGGGACAGAGCCACGAGCAGTACTTC. The genes are TRBV19 and TRBJ2-7; 7 bases are a match to TRBD1. Germline V gene lookup returns CDR1 LNHDA and CDR2 SQIVND (reference sequence). J lost 5 bases, V lost 5 bases, and 6 bases had no gene match. There are 13 residues in the CDR3.

The chain carries TRBV30 and TRBJ2-7, with 11 bases identical to TRBD1. The CDR3 runs to 14 residues. Germline trimming cut 3 bases from V and 7 bases from J; bases unmatched to any gene: 8. The germline V gene encodes CDR1 GTSNPN and CDR2 SVGIG (reference sequence). The CDR3 loop reads CAWSSGTGGREQYF. Written as DNA, the CDR3 is TGTGCCTGGAGCTCCGGGACAGGGGGACGGGAGCAGTACTTC.

CDR3 nucleotides: TGTGCCACCAGCAGACCCACAGGACAGCCCACAGATACGCAGTATTTT. Encoded protein: CATSRPTGQPTDTQYF. V is TRBV15 and J is TRBJ2-3; D perhaps matches TRBD1 (6 bases). The CDR3 contains 16 residues. Trimming took off 2 bases at V and 2 bases at J, with 14 bases between the two ends. The V gene's germline CDR1 is LNHNV and CDR2 YYDKDF (reference sequence).

The chain combines TRBV7-2 with TRBJ2-1; weak D call: TRBD1 (5 bases). The CDR3 length is 15 residues. Trimming cost V 5 bases and J 6 bases, with 17 bases left between them. CDR1 and CDR2 from the germline V gene are SGHTA and FQGNSA. Here the CDR3 DNA reads TGTGCCAGCAGCGAAGGTGGCAGGGTTCGCAATGAGCAGTTCTTC. Its translation is CASSEGGRVRNEQFF.

This clone was picked up one time. The chain couples TRBV28 to TRBJ2-1, with 7 bases that match TRBD1. J lost 4 bases, V lost 6 bases, and 12 bases had no gene match. Germline values: CDR1 MDHEN, CDR2 SYDVKM. CDR3 length: 16 residues. The CDR3 nucleotides are TGTGCCAGCAGGAGCCTCGATGGACAGGCTTACAATGAGCAGTTCTTC. Protein product: CASRSLDGQAYNEQFF.

The chain recombines TRBV9 with TRBJ1-1; 8 bases agree with TRBD1. The junction had 5 bases not matched to a gene; V was cut back by 0 bases and J by 7 bases. CDR3 size: 14 residues. Looked up from germline, CDR1 is SGDLS and CDR2 is YYNGEE. CDR3 in DNA: TGTGCCAGCAGCGTAGCAGGGGGCGCAGGTGAAGCTTTCTTT. It yields the protein CASSVAGGAGEAFF. Combining the CDR3 with reference TRBV9 and TRBJ1-1 gives the whole variable domain DSGVTQTPKHLITATGQRVTLRCSPRSGDLSVYWYQQSLDQGLQFLIQYYNGEERAKGNILERFSAQQFPDLHSELNLSSLELGDSALYFCASSVAGGAGEAFFGQGTRLTVV.

This clone was observed a single time. DNA of the CDR3: TGTGCCAGCACTACCAGGCGGGGGTCGAACACTGAAGCTTTCTTT. It specifies CASTTRRGSNTEAFF. This chain connects TRBV28 to TRBJ1-1, with D tentatively TRBD1 (5 bases). V lost 7 bases and J 1 base, leaving 16 bases between the germline ends. The length of the CDR3 is 15 residues. CDR1 and CDR2 from the germline V gene are MDHEN and SYDVKM.

The genes are TRBV30 and TRBJ1-2; D is uncertain. Germline assignment: CDR1 GTSNPN and CDR2 SVGIG (reference sequence). This CDR3 has 13 residues. V lost 1 base and J lost 4, with 10 bases in between. CDR3 bases: TGTGCCTGGAGTGGGCGGGGAGGCTATGGCTACACCTTC. Protein product: CAWSGRGGYGYTF.

This clone was seen a handful of times. The V and J genes are TRBV18 and TRBJ2-1; 9 bases agree with TRBD2. Losses at the gene ends were 9 bases for V and 10 bases for J; bases not matched to a gene: 10. The CDR3 totals 13 residues. The germline V gene encodes CDR1 KGHSH and CDR2 LQKENI. Here the CDR3 reads CASQRSGLAEQFF. CDR3 nucleotide sequence: TGTGCCAGTCAGAGGTCCGGACTAGCGGAGCAGTTCTTC.

The V gene is TRBV5-1, the J gene TRBJ1-1, with TRBD1 identical over 7 bases. Germline trimming cut 4 bases from V and 4 bases from J; bases unmatched to any gene: 10. The CDR3 has 15 amino acids. Germline lookup yields CDR1 SGHRS and CDR2 YFSETQ. In DNA form, the CDR3 reads TGCGCCAGCAGCCCGGGCGCACAGGGGACCACTGAAGCTTTCTTT. Translating gives CASSPGAQGTTEAFF.

V gene TRBV5-1 combines with J gene TRBJ2-7, with D possibly TRBD1 on 6 matching bases. Trimming took 3 bases from V and 6 from J, leaving 22 bases between them. The CDR3 is 16 residues long. From germline, CDR1 is SGHRS and CDR2 YFSETQ. As DNA, the CDR3 is TGCGCCAGCAGCTCGCCCACTGTGCAGGGGAGAGCCGAGCAGTACTTC. This translates into CASSSPTVQGRAEQYF.

V is TRBV7-2 and J is TRBJ2-5; 7 bases are a match to TRBD1. Trimming cost V 4 bases and J 4 bases; bases outside gene matches: 12. The CDR3 totals 16 residues. Germline lookup yields CDR1 SGHTA and CDR2 FQGNSA. CDR3 nucleotide sequence: TGTGCCAGCAGCTCTAGCCGGCCCGCAGGGGGAGAGACCCAGTACTTC. Protein sequence: CASSSSRPAGGETQYF.